These 22 T cell receptor beta chains were sequenced from one sample in a study of response to subunit inactivated influenza vaccine. TCRdb fed the RT-PCR reads into MiXCR, producing one record per CDR3 protein. Seen here are 550,000 to 600,000 distinct CDR3 sequences, 10% to 15% observed once, and the top ten hold roughly 10%. The starting material was PBMCs from blood, obtained on the day of vaccination. The source is a man aged 50 to 59 who received an inactivated influenza vaccine.

The chain links TRBV20-1 to TRBJ2-3, with a tentative D call TRBD2 (5 bases). CDR3 size: 15 residues. Germline V lookup: CDR1 DFQATT, CDR2 SNEGSKA (reference sequence). V lost 2 bases and J lost 0, with 12 bases in between. CDR3 nucleotide sequence: TGCAGTGCTAGACCCGGGGAGCGTAGCACAGATACGCAGTATTTT. Its translation is CSARPGERSTDTQYF.

This clonotype has a handful of counts. The V call is TRBV27, the J call TRBJ2-1, with 10 nucleotides matching TRBD2. Germline values: CDR1 MNHEY, CDR2 SMNVEV (reference sequence). CDR3 size: 17 residues. Losses at the gene ends were 7 bases for V and 10 bases for J; bases not matched to a gene: 19. CDR3 bases: TGTGCCAGCACCCAAGGGGAGGGGGCTAGCGGGAGAAAGGAGCAGTTCTTC. Amino acids: CASTQGEGASGRKEQFF.

V usage is TRBV5-1 and J usage is TRBJ2-7; D is uncertain. Germline assignment: CDR1 SGHRS and CDR2 YFSETQ. The CDR3 covers 14 residues. Trimming removed 4 bases from V and 5 bases from J, with 16 bases in between. The CDR3 DNA sequence: TGCGCCAGCAGCAGCGTTGAGCTTTCGGACGAGCAGTACTTC. Its protein is CASSSVELSDEQYF.

This clonotype has only a few counts. V and J are TRBV7-9 and TRBJ1-4, with a tentative D call TRBD1 (6 bases). V was shortened by 8 bases and J by 8 bases, with 15 bases between the two germline ends. The germline CDR1 and CDR2 sequences are SEHNR and FQNEAQ (reference sequence). The CDR3 extends over 13 amino acids. The CDR3 is CASGETGLEKLFF. The CDR3 DNA reads as TGTGCCAGCGGAGAGACAGGTCTCGAAAAACTGTTTTTT. The whole variable domain, filled in from reference TRBV7-9 and TRBJ1-4, reads DTGVSQNPRHKITKRGQNVTFRCDPISEHNRLYWYRQTLGQGPEFLTYFQNEAQLEKSRLLSDRFSAERPKGSFSTLEIQRTEQGDSAMYLCASGETGLEKLFFGSGTQLSVL.

This clonotype was found a few times. The genes are TRBV2 and TRBJ2-3; TRBD1 agrees at 9 bases. Trimming removed 5 bases from V and 5 bases from J; junction bases left unmatched: 5. The CDR3 spans 14 residues. Germline CDR1 and CDR2: SNHLY and FYNNEI. This CDR3 reads CASSTGGLGDTQYF. CDR3 DNA sequence: TGTGCCAGCAGTACAGGGGGCTTGGGAGATACGCAGTATTTT.

The gene calls are TRBV5-1 and TRBJ2-3; D gene uncertain. Germline CDR1 is SGHRS and CDR2 is YFSETQ. V was cut by 4 bases and J by 2 bases, with 11 bases left in between. The CDR3 totals 14 residues. The CDR3 here is CASSPTVITDTQYF. For the CDR3, the DNA is TGCGCCAGCAGCCCGACGGTTATCACAGATACGCAGTATTTT.

The chain combines TRBV20-1 with TRBJ2-1; TRBD2 matches at 7 bases. The germline CDR1 and CDR2 sequences are DFQATT and SNEGSKA (reference sequence). The CDR3 is 15 residues long. V shed 6 bases and J 6 bases; nucleotides not matched to a gene: 14. CDR3 DNA: TGCAGTGCCCGGCCCGAGAGACTAGCCCTCAATGAGCAGTTCTTC. Translated: CSARPERLALNEQFF.

This clonotype was detected only a few times. The chain has TRBV12-3 or TRBV12-4 and TRBJ1-2; TRBD1 is a possible D gene (5 bases). The CDR3 totals 13 residues. The V end was cut by 0 bases, the J end by 8 bases, with 10 bases between. The CDR3 loop is CASSLAGTAGYTF. For the CDR3, the DNA is TGTGCCAGCAGTTTAGCCGGGACCGCAGGCTACACCTTC.

This clonotype was counted a single time. One end of the junction does not line up with germline, which may come from a read error. The chain combines TRBV5-6 with TRBJ2-7; D perhaps matches TRBD1 (6 bases). CDR1 and CDR2 (germline): SGHDT, YYEEEE. This CDR3 has 13 residues. The CDR3 DNA reads TGTGCCAGCCGCACAGGGTCTAGCTACGAGCAGTGCTTC. It is translated as CASRTGSSYEQCF.

The gene calls are TRBV7-8 and TRBJ2-7; tentative D call: TRBD2 (6 bases). The V end was cut by 1 base, the J end by 3 bases, with 10 bases between. Germline-derived CDR1 and CDR2 are SGHVS and FQNEAQ. There are 14 residues in the CDR3. For the CDR3, the DNA is TGTGCCAGCAGCTTAGGTCGGAGGGACTACGAGCAGTACTTC. This sequence encodes CASSLGRRDYEQYF. The variable domain in full, with the rest retrieved from reference TRBV7-8 and TRBJ2-7, is GAGVSQSPRYKVAKRGQDVALRCDPISGHVSLFWYQQALGQGPEFLTYFQNEAQLDKSGLPSDRFFAERPEGSVSTLKIQRTQQEDSAVYLCASSLGRRDYEQYFGPGTRLTVT.

This clonotype has only a few counts. A read error may account for a junction end that differs from germline. For the CDR3, the DNA is TGTGCTAGCAGCTCGACAGGGGCCAATGAGCAGTTCTTC. Its protein is CASSSTGANEQFF. This sequence joins TRBV7-7 and TRBJ2-1, with 8 bases identical to TRBD1. The CDR3 covers 13 residues. CDR1 is SSHAT and CDR2 is FNYEAQ in the germline V gene (reference sequence).

V gene TRBV20-1 combines with J gene TRBJ2-3; no firm D call. V was clipped by 4 bases and J by 0 bases, with 8 bases between them. Germline CDR1 DFQATT, CDR2 SNEGSKA (reference sequence). This CDR3 region has 13 residues. The CDR3 sequence: CSAKKASTDTQYF. CDR3 nucleotides: TGCAGTGCTAAAAAGGCGAGCACAGATACGCAGTATTTT.

This sequence joins TRBV24-1 and TRBJ2-3, with TRBD1 matching over 7 bases. The trim removed 3 bases at V and 2 bases at J, leaving 4 bases unmatched. The CDR3 spans 15 residues. Germline CDR1 and CDR2: KGHDR and SFDVKD. CDR3: CATSDTGADTDTQYF. The CDR3 DNA reads TGTGCCACCAGTGATACAGGGGCGGACACAGATACGCAGTATTTT.

This clonotype was recorded once. The chain recombines TRBV7-2 with TRBJ2-1; 10 bases align to TRBD2. Germline values: CDR1 SGHTA, CDR2 FQGNSA. This CDR3 is built from 15 residues. V trimming: 3 bases; J trimming: 3 bases; junction bases outside the gene matches: 2. CDR3 DNA sequence: TGTGCCAGCAGCTTTGGACTAGCGGTCTACAATGAGCAGTTCTTC. Residues: CASSFGLAVYNEQFF.

V gene TRBV5-1 combines with J gene TRBJ2-7; D unclear. V dropped 2 bases and J dropped 0 bases, with 15 bases sitting between them. The CDR3 covers 16 residues. Germline V gene lookup returns CDR1 SGHRS and CDR2 YFSETQ. DNA for the CDR3: TGCGCCAGCAGCTTATCACCGCCAAGCACCTCCTACGAGCAGTACTTC. Amino acid sequence: CASSLSPPSTSYEQYF.

There are many counts of this clonotype. The V and J genes are TRBV7-8 and TRBJ2-5, with D unresolved. CDR1 SGHVS and CDR2 FQNEAQ come from the germline V gene. The V end lost 4 bases, the J end lost 5 bases, and 14 bases lay between the germline ends. CDR3 size: 14 residues. The CDR3 protein is CASSSRTILETQYF. The CDR3, as DNA: TGTGCCAGCAGCTCTAGGACGATTTTGGAGACCCAGTACTTC.

This clonotype was seen a handful of times. This chain joins TRBV25-1 and TRBJ2-5; 9 nucleotides agree with TRBD2. Germline CDR1 and CDR2: MGHDK and SYGVNS. V was clipped by 6 bases and J by 5 bases; unmatched bases: 7. This CDR3 is built from 14 residues. CDR3 amino acids: CASREAGGSETQYF. In nucleotides, the CDR3 is TGTGCCAGCAGAGAGGCGGGGGGGTCGGAGACCCAGTACTTC.

This clonotype was seen only a few times. This chain connects TRBV3-1 to TRBJ2-2, with a possible D match to TRBD2 (5 bases). CDR1 is LGHDT and CDR2 is YNNKEL in the germline V gene (reference sequence). The CDR3 is made up of 15 amino acids. V was clipped by 2 bases and J by 1 base, with 8 bases between them. CDR3 region: CASSQHGRNTGELFF. CDR3 DNA sequence: TGTGCCAGCAGCCAACATGGGAGGAACACCGGGGAGCTGTTTTTT.

The chain carries TRBV20-1 and TRBJ2-1; a possible D gene is TRBD2 (5 bases). This CDR3 comprises 12 residues. V was trimmed by 1 base and J by 7 bases, leaving 8 bases between them. CDR1 and CDR2 (germline): DFQATT, SNEGSKA (reference sequence). The CDR3: CSARGPGNEQFF. The CDR3 DNA sequence: TGCAGTGCTAGAGGACCGGGGAATGAGCAGTTCTTC.

The V call is TRBV6-2 or TRBV6-3, the J call TRBJ1-5; D is uncertain. Germline CDR1 and CDR2: MNHEY and SVGEGT. V lost 3 bases, J lost 2 bases, and 11 bases lay in between. The CDR3 covers 15 residues. The CDR3 region is CASSYVSGGNQPQHF. CDR3 sequence (DNA): TGTGCCAGCAGTTATGTGTCAGGAGGCAATCAGCCCCAGCATTTT.

This chain links TRBV20-1 with TRBJ2-7, with D uncertain. CDR1 and CDR2 from the germline V gene are DFQATT and SNEGSKA (reference sequence). The CDR3 extends over 14 amino acids. Trimming stripped 6 bases from V and 5 bases from J, with 20 bases between. CDR3 coding DNA: TGCAGTGCCGCACCCATCGGGCCCGGCAACGAGCAGTACTTC. This sequence encodes CSAAPIGPGNEQYF.

This clonotype has a count of ten or more. The chain carries TRBV10-3 and TRBJ2-7; 9 nucleotides agree with TRBD2. In germline, CDR1 is ENHRY, CDR2 SYGVKD. The CDR3 length is 15 residues. The ends lost 6 bases at V and 1 base at J; junction bases unmatched: 7. The CDR3 DNA is TGTGCCATCAGGAATAGCGGGAGTTTGTCCTACGAGCAGTACTTC. Its translation: CAIRNSGSLSYEQYF.